Sequencing of this TCR beta chain was carried out in a study of cytomegalovirus exposure and HLA in healthy donors (dated by TCRdb to about 2017). For the study in its entirety: A later analysis indicated that the 95 to 150 validation repertoires were generated on the platform also employed for the approximately 700 repertoires of the first cohort. The study aimed to test whether signatures of past pathogen exposure could be identified by cataloging public T cell receptors. Along with the roughly 670-subject first cohort, a separate validation cohort of roughly 110 different subjects was used. High-throughput TCR immunosequencing, statistical association of individual TCRs with disease status, and machine learning were combined to predict cytomegalovirus infection status.

Points the paper makes about the study in general: All 120 or so repertoires were used to score co-occurrence in the validation cohort in a later analysis, because that analysis had no HLA typing for the cohort. Subsequent analysis determined that TCRs grouped into clusters in the first cohort also showed a tendency toward co-occurrence across the 120 validation repertoires, and approximately 94% of cluster scores exceeded 0. Three of the identified cytomegalovirus-associated TCR beta chains were confirmed in vitro to be specific for cytomegalovirus antigens. The study listed 164 TCR beta chains as associated with cytomegalovirus. Most TCR sequences were seen in very few donors, while some public TCRs were found in many individuals. Cytomegalovirus status was reported to be diagnosed by the classifier with high specificity and sensitivity in both the original and validation cohorts. According to the authors, the approach could potentially be generalized to other disease states and immunological phenotypes.

Libraries were built with the immunoSEQ multiplex PCR assay. The source study handled its data this way. A statistical classification framework was built for diagnosing cytomegalovirus status from the catalog of TCR beta chain sequences. TCRdb carries this immuneACCESS record with in-frame sequences only. Its versions omit some clonotypes, under half of them owing to an unresolved V gene in the studies checked, with the rest unexplained. V, J and clone size were drawn from that table, and D and trimming were deduced from the DNA. The sample has 150,000 to 200,000 clones on record, roughly 84% of them singletons. Together, the top ten hold roughly 10% of the sample. The donors belonged to the validation cohort of 90 to 150 subjects, which was separate from the approximately 700-subject first cohort. In regard to this clone: Its antigen is unknown. Base qualities are missing; no much larger clone stands one base away.

V loses 3 bases at its end and J loses 6 bases; junction bases beyond the gene matches: 8. The CDR3 contains 15 residues, cysteine and phenylalanine counted. The kept DNA is CDR3 alone, 45 bases in frame from the first base. In the germline V gene, CDR1 corresponds to SGDLS and CDR2 to YYNGEE. Specimen: PBMCs. The receptor was isolated from a man aged 25 to 40 in good health and CMV-seropositive. The rearrangement joined TRBV9 to TRBJ2-2; TRBD1 agrees with 7 junctional bases. The CDR3: CASSDAGTVAGELFF. The bases are TGTGCCAGCAGCGATGCCGGGACAGTCGCCGGGGAGCTGTTTTTT.